This paragraph reports one TCR beta chain. The table came from immunoSEQ multiplex PCR; TCRdb's copy has only in-frame clones and leaves some out. The profile shows fewer than 350,000 clones, roughly nine tenths of them singletons. The record originates from a study of blood T cell repertoires in COVID-19. CDR1 and CDR2 (germline): SGHAT, FQNNGV. V was trimmed by 3 bases and J by 7 bases, leaving 10 bases between them. This CDR3 has 14 amino acids. The sequence came from a woman in her thirties with COVID-19, enrolled during active disease. The sequenced material came from peripheral blood. This chain links TRBV11-2 with TRBJ1-6, with D maybe TRBD1 (5 bases). The CDR3 loop reads CASSFRVRNSPLHF. CDR3 nucleotide sequence: TGTGCCAGCAGCTTCAGGGTTAGGAATTCACCCCTCCACTTT.